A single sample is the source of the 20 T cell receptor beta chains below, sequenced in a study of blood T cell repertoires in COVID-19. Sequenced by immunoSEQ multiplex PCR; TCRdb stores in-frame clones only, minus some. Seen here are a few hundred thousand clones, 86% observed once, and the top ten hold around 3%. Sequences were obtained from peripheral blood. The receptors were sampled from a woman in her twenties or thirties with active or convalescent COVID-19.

This CDR3 is CASRGTGNQPQHF. As DNA, the CDR3 is TGTGCCAGTAGGGGGACAGGGAATCAGCCCCAGCATTTT. The genes are TRBV19 and TRBJ1-5, with 9 bases lining up with TRBD1. The CDR3 spans 13 residues. CDR1 is LNHDA, CDR2 SQIVND, per germline (reference sequence). V shed 6 bases, J shed 4 bases, and the junction held 1 base outside the gene matches.

The CDR3 here is CASSLRAGRGLEQYF. The CDR3, as DNA: TGTGCCAGCAGTTTAAGGGCAGGGAGGGGCCTCGAGCAGTACTTC. The chain employs TRBV28 and TRBJ2-7; 7 bases agree with TRBD2. There are 15 residues in the CDR3. Germline-derived CDR1 and CDR2 are MDHEN and SYDVKM. J was trimmed by 6 bases and V by 2 bases; bases with no gene match: 10.

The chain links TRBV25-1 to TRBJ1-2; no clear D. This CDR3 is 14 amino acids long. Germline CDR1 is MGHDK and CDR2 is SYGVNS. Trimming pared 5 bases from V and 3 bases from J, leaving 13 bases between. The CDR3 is CASSSSSSDYGYTF. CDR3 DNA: TGTGCCAGCAGTTCCTCGTCTTCCGACTATGGCTACACCTTC.

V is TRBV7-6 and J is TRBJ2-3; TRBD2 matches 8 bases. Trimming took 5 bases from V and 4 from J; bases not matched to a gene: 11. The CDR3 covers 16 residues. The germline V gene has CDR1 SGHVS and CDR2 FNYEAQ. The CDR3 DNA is TGTGCCAGCAGCCCCTTTGGATCGGGGGGGGCAGATACGCAGTATTTT. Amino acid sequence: CASSPFGSGGADTQYF.

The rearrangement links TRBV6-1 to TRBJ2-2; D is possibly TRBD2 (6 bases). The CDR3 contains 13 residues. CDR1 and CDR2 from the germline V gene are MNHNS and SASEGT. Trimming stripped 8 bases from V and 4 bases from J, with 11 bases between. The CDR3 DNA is TGTGCCAGCCGAAGGGGAGGCACCGGGGAGCTGTTTTTT. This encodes CASRRGGTGELFF.

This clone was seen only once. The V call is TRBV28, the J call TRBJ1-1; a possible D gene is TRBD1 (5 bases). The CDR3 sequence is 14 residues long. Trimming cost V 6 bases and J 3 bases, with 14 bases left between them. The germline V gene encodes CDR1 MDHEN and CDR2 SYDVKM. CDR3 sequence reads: CASSDGGKDTEAFF. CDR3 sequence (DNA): TGTGCCAGCAGCGACGGGGGGAAGGACACTGAAGCTTTCTTT.

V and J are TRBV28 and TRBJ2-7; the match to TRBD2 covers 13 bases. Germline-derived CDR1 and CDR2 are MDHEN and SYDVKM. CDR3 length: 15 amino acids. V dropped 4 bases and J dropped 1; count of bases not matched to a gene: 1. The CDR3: CASSSTSGGSYEQYF. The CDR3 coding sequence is TGTGCCAGCAGTTCGACTAGCGGGGGGTCCTACGAGCAGTACTTC.

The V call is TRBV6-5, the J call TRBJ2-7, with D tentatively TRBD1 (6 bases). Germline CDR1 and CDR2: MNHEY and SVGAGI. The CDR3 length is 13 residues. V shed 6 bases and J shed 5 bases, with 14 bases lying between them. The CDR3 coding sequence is TGTGCCAGCAGGTCTCATGGGGGCGACGAGCAGTACTTC. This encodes CASRSHGGDEQYF.

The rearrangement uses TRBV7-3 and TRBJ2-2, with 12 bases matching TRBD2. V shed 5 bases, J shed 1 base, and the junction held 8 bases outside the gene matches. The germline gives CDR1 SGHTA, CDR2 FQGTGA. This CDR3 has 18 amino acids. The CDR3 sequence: CASSPRLAGAMNTGELFF. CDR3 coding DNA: TGTGCCAGCAGCCCCCGACTAGCGGGGGCCATGAACACCGGGGAGCTGTTTTTT.

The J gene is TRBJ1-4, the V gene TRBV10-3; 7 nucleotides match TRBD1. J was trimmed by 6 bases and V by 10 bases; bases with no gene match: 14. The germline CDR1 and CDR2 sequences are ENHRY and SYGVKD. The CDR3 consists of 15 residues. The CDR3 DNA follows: TGTGCCACTCAGGAGTCCGGGACAGCCTATGAAAAACTGTTTTTT. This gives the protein CATQESGTAYEKLFF.

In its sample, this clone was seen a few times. The CDR3 DNA reads TGTGCCAGCAGCTTGGCCTCGGGACTCCTGGACTATGGCTACACCTTC. It encodes CASSLASGLLDYGYTF. The chain links TRBV7-9 to TRBJ1-2, with D perhaps matching TRBD1 (5 bases). Germline CDR1 and CDR2: SEHNR and FQNEAQ (reference sequence). Trimming stripped 3 bases from V and 3 bases from J, with 17 bases between. This CDR3 is built from 16 residues.

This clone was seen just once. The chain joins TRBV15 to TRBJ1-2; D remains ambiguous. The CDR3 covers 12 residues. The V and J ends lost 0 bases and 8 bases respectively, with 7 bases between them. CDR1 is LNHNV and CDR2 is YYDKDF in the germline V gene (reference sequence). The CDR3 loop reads CATSREGRGYTF. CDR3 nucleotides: TGTGCCACCAGCAGAGAAGGCAGGGGCTACACCTTC.

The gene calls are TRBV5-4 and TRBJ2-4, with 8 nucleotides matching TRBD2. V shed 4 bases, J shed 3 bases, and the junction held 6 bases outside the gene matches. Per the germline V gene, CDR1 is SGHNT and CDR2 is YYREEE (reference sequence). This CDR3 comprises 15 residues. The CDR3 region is CASSPTSASKNIQYF. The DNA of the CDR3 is TGTGCCAGCAGCCCGACTAGCGCGAGCAAAAACATTCAGTACTTC.

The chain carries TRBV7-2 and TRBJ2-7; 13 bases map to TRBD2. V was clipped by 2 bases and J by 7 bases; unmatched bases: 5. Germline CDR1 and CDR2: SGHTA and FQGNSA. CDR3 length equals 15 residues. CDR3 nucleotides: TGTGCCAGCAGCTTAACTAGCGGGGGGGTTGAAGAGCAGTACTTC. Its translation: CASSLTSGGVEEQYF.

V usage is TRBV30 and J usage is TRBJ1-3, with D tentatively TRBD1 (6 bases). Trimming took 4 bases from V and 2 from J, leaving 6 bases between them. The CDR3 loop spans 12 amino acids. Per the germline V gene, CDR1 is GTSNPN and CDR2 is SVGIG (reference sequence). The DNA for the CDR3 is TGTGCCTGGAACAGGGCTGGAAACACCATATATTTT. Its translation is CAWNRAGNTIYF.

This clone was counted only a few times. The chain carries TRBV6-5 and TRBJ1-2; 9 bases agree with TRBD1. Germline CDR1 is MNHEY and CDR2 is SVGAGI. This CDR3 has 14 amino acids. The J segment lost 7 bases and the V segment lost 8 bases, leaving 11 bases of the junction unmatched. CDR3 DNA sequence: TGTGCCAGCTTTTCGCCGGGACAGGGAAGTGGCTACACCTTC. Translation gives CASFSPGQGSGYTF.

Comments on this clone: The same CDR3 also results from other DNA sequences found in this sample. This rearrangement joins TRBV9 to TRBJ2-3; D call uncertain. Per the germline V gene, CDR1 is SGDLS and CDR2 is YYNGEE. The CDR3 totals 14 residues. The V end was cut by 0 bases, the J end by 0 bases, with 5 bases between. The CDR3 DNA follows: TGTGCCAGCAGCGTAGGAGGAAGCACAGATACGCAGTATTTT. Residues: CASSVGGSTDTQYF.

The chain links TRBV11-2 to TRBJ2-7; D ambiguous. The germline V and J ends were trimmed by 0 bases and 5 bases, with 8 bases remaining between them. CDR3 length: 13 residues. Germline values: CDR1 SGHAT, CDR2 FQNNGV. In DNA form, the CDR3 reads TGTGCCAGCAGCTTAGAGGTAGTCCACGAGCAGTACTTC. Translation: CASSLEVVHEQYF.

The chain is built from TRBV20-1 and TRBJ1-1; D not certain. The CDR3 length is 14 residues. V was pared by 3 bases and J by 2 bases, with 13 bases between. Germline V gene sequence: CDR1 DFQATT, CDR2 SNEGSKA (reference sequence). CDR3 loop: CSASSHRLNTEAFF. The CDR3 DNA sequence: TGCAGTGCTAGTAGCCACAGATTAAACACTGAAGCTTTCTTT.

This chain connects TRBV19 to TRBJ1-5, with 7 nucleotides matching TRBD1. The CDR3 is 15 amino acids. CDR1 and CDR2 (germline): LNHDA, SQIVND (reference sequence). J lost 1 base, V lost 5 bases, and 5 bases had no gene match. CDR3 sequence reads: CASSGGQISNQPQHF. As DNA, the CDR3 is TGTGCCAGTAGTGGGGGACAGATAAGCAATCAGCCCCAGCATTTT.